This T cell receptor (beta chain) was identified in a study of blood T cell repertoires in COVID-19. V shed 5 bases and J shed 2 bases, with 13 bases lying between them. The CDR3 length is 15 residues. Germline values: CDR1 MNHEY, CDR2 SVGAGI. The table came from immunoSEQ multiplex PCR; TCRdb's copy has only in-frame clones and leaves some out. The data show more than 250,000 clones, approximately 78% seen once. The chain employs TRBV6-5 and TRBJ1-5, with D perhaps matching TRBD1 (5 bases). Sequences were obtained from PBMCs or T cells enriched from blood (not recorded which). The receptor's source is a man aged 35 to 55 who had been exposed to COVID-19. The CDR3 nucleotides read TGTGCCAGCAGTCCTCAGGGAGGGGGCAATCAGCCCCAGCATTTT. This translates into CASSPQGGGNQPQHF.